This section outlines one T cell receptor (beta chain) sequence together with its context. The data were obtained in a study of blood T cell repertoires in COVID-19. Study background: Samples representing acute and convalescent COVID-19 were sourced from the United States, Italy and Spain. In each case, the material was cDNA or gDNA derived from T cells, B-cell-depleted T cells, or PBMCs.

The CDR3 has 14 amino acids. Trimming removed 7 bases from V and 0 bases from J, with 12 bases in between. The germline V gene encodes CDR1 MNHEY and CDR2 SVGAGI. Per the original data handling: Nucleated cell counts were estimated from reference gene primer amplification. Sequencing used immunoSEQ multiplex PCR; TCRdb keeps in-frame clones, though not all of them. Clonal size and the V and J genes are those of that table, whereas D and trimming came from the DNA. The table includes hundreds of thousands of clones, around 80% detected once. The gene calls are TRBV6-5 and TRBJ1-2; weak D call: TRBD1 (5 bases). The clonotype was recovered from a woman of 80 years or more with acute or convalescent COVID-19. Sequencing input: peripheral blood. CDR3 amino acids: CASNWGGSNYGYTF. DNA of the CDR3: TGTGCCAGCAATTGGGGGGGATCTAACTATGGCTACACCTTC.